This TCR beta chain came from a study of cytomegalovirus exposure and HLA in healthy donors. Notes on the study in general: The study had only CMV serostatus as immune exposure information.

On this clone: Its specificity is not known.

Trimming left V 3 bases short and J 4 bases short, with 14 bases between. Germline V gives CDR1 SEHNR, CDR2 FQNEAQ (reference sequence). The CDR3 is 15 amino acids. The primer mix had 60 Vbeta and 13 Jbeta primers. Clones were sequenced by immunoSEQ multiplex PCR, and TCRdb holds only the in-frame ones, with some missing. Counted here are nearly 65,000 clones, approximately 76% occurring once; the ten biggest clones make up 5.4%. Material: PBMCs. The TCR was taken from a man aged 50 to 59 in good health and CMV-seronegative. The chain couples TRBV7-9 to TRBJ2-3; D perhaps matches TRBD2 (6 bases). For the CDR3, the DNA is TGTGCCAGCAGCTTTGAGGGGAGGATCGCAGATACGCAGTATTTT. It specifies CASSFEGRIADTQYF.